This TCR beta chain appears in the sequencing data of a study of PD-L1 blockade in urothelial cancer. Study-wide context: Investigators checked blood 3 weeks (second dose) and 6 weeks after treatment start.

Germline assignment: CDR1 SGHVS and CDR2 FNYEAQ. This CDR3 region has 16 residues. J was trimmed by 1 base and V by 5 bases; bases with no gene match: 8. Clones were read by immunoSEQ multiplex PCR, and TCRdb kept only the in-frame ones, dropping some. The sample lists tens of thousands of clones; approximately 80% were seen once. The time point is: pretreatment peripheral blood. Every patient provided from 1 to 8 samples, collected pretreatment and on-treatment. In its sample, this clone was seen a few times. The receptor was isolated from a man aged 65-85 years with urothelial cancer. The chain has TRBV7-6 and TRBJ2-1; TRBD1 matches 7 bases. Sequencing was performed on PBMCs, taken around atezolizumab (anti-PD-L1) treatment. CDR3 region: CASSARQGISYNEQFF. The CDR3 DNA sequence: TGTGCCAGCAGCGCCCGACAGGGAATATCCTACAATGAGCAGTTCTTC. Drawing the rest from reference TRBV7-6 and TRBJ2-1, the complete variable domain is GAGVSQSPRYKVTKRGQDVALRCDPISGHVSLYWYRQALGQGPEFLTYFNYEAQQDKSGLPNDRFSAERPEGSISTLTIQRTEQRDSAMYRCASSARQGISYNEQFFGPGTRLTVL.